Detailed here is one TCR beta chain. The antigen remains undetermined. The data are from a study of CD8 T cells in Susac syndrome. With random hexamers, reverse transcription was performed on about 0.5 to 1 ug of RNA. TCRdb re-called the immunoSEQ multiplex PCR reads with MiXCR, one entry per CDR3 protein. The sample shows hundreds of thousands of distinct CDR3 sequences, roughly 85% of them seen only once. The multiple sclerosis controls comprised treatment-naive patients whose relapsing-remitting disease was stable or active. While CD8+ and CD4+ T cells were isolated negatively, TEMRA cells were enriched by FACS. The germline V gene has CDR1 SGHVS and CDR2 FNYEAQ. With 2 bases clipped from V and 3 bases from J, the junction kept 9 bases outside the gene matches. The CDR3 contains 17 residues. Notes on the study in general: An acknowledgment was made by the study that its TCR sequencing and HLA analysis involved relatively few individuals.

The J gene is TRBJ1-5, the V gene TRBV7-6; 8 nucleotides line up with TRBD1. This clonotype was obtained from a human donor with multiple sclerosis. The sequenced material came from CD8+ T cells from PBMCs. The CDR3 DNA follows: TGTGCCAGCAGCTTACTCCCCGGGACAGGTGACAATCAGCCCCAGCATTTT. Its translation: CASSLLPGTGDNQPQHF.